The 15 T cell receptor beta chains given below trace back to one sample, sequenced in a study of T cell responses to AZD1222 COVID-19 vaccine (dated by TCRdb to about 2021). The method was the immunoSEQ multiplex PCR assay. As stored in TCRdb, this immuneACCESS dataset retains in-frame rearrangements with V and J assigned. A fraction of the clones does not appear; measured against another copy, unresolved V genes explain less than half of the discrepancy, and the remainder lacks a known reason. The sample yields approximately 140,000 clones; 90% were counted once. The ten biggest clones cover 1.5% to 2% of the sample. The sample's time point label, decoded: about 28 days (+/-7) after the second vaccine dose. Material: peripheral blood, obtained 28 days after the second AZD1222 dose. These receptors all come from an adult who received the AZD1222 COVID-19 vaccine.

This chain joins TRBV18 and TRBJ2-1; 10 bases align to TRBD2. J gave up 5 bases and V 6 bases, and 4 bases lay outside the gene matches. The CDR3 sequence is 14 residues long. Germline V gene data show CDR1 as KGHSH and CDR2 as LQKENI. The CDR3 DNA reads TGTGCCAGCTCGCTCACTAGCGGGGACAATGAGCAGTTCTTC. It is translated as CASSLTSGDNEQFF.

In its sample, this clone was seen a few times. J is TRBJ2-2 and V is TRBV7-2; 9 nucleotides align to TRBD1. The ends lost 6 bases at V and 4 bases at J; junction bases unmatched: 9. Germline V lookup: CDR1 SGHTA, CDR2 FQGNSA. This CDR3 contains 16 residues. CDR3: CASRATQGAGTGELFF. DNA for the CDR3: TGTGCCAGCAGAGCAACACAGGGGGCTGGCACCGGGGAGCTGTTTTTT.

This clone has just a few counts. The chain joins TRBV6-1 to TRBJ1-6; no reliable D call. Germline V gene data show CDR1 as MNHNS and CDR2 as SASEGT. The CDR3 has 15 amino acids. V was clipped by 3 bases and J by 7 bases, with 13 bases between them. In DNA, the CDR3 is TGTGCCAGCAGTGAGACCCGGACCCCGAATTCACCCCTCCACTTT. Its translation: CASSETRTPNSPLHF.

The rearrangement links TRBV28 to TRBJ1-2, with TRBD1 identical over 7 bases. The germline CDR1 and CDR2 sequences are MDHEN and SYDVKM. This CDR3 has 14 amino acids. V lost 1 base to trimming and J lost 3 bases; unmatched junction nucleotides: 2. The CDR3 DNA sequence: TGTGCCAGCAGTTTATACAGGGGTGACTATGGCTACACCTTC. Translated, it gives CASSLYRGDYGYTF.

V usage is TRBV2 and J usage is TRBJ2-2; 9 nucleotides match TRBD2. V lost 2 bases to trimming and J lost 6 bases; unmatched junction nucleotides: 7. This CDR3 comprises 16 residues. The germline V gene encodes CDR1 SNHLY and CDR2 FYNNEI. The CDR3, as DNA: TGTGCCAGCAGTGAATTTGGCGGGAGGGTCGCCGGGGAGCTGTTTTTT. Translating it yields CASSEFGGRVAGELFF.

The chain couples TRBV10-3 to TRBJ2-7; 9 bases fit TRBD1. The germline CDR1 and CDR2 sequences are ENHRY and SYGVKD. The CDR3 extends over 15 amino acids. The V segment lost 6 bases and the J segment 0 bases; nucleotides outside the gene matches: 6. The CDR3 region has the DNA TGTGCCATCAGCACCGGACAGGGGCCCTCCTACGAGCAGTACTTC. Its protein is CAISTGQGPSYEQYF.

The chain's CDR3 is CASSMRGVPSEAFF. CDR3 nucleotide sequence: TGTGCCAGTAGTATGCGTGGGGTTCCATCTGAAGCTTTCTTT. The chain recombines TRBV19 with TRBJ1-1; D is uncertain. V was clipped by 3 bases and J by 6 bases, with 14 bases between them. The CDR3 consists of 14 residues. CDR1 and CDR2 (germline): LNHDA, SQIVND (reference sequence).

In its sample, this clone was seen a few times. V and J are TRBV4-2 and TRBJ1-1, with D possibly matching TRBD1 (6 bases). V was trimmed by 6 bases and J by 6 bases, leaving 14 bases between them. Germline-derived CDR1 and CDR2 are LGHNA and YNFKEQ. The CDR3 consists of 13 residues. The CDR3 DNA reads TGTGCCAGCAGTCACGACAGGTCTCCTGAAGCTTTCTTT. This gives the protein CASSHDRSPEAFF.

This chain uses TRBV6-5 with TRBJ2-1; D gene ambiguous. Deletions cut 6 bases from V and 9 bases from J, with 12 bases between. The CDR3 has 12 amino acids. CDR1 is MNHEY and CDR2 is SVGAGI in the germline V gene. The CDR3 DNA sequence: TGTGCCAGCAGAATAGAGGTGGGTGAGCAGTTCTTC. This gives the protein CASRIEVGEQFF.

This clone was counted once. The gene calls are TRBV19 and TRBJ2-1, with 9 bases aligning to TRBD2. Germline loops: CDR1 LNHDA, CDR2 SQIVND (reference sequence). The length of the CDR3 is 18 residues. V gave up 6 bases and J gave up 3 bases; unmatched junction bases: 15. The CDR3 loop is CASRGVRISGRDYNEQFF. The CDR3 nucleotides are TGTGCCAGTAGAGGGGTCCGGATTAGCGGGAGAGACTACAATGAGCAGTTCTTC.

CDR3 sequence: CASQSPRGSNTEAFF. CDR3 nucleotides: TGTGCCAGCCAGAGCCCGAGGGGGTCGAACACTGAAGCTTTCTTT. This chain uses TRBV28 with TRBJ1-1, with D possibly matching TRBD1 (6 bases). CDR1 MDHEN and CDR2 SYDVKM come from the germline V gene. V lost 8 bases, J lost 1 base, and 17 bases lay in between. The CDR3 is made up of 15 amino acids.

The rearrangement joins TRBV6-5 to TRBJ2-2, with D possibly TRBD2 on 5 matching bases. Germline CDR1 reads MNHEY; CDR2 reads SVGAGI. This CDR3 contains 15 residues. V lost 6 bases, J lost 5 bases, and 16 bases lay in between. The CDR3 protein is CASSPGRRRTGELFF. In DNA form, the CDR3 reads TGTGCCAGCAGCCCCGGACGAAGGAGGACCGGGGAGCTGTTTTTT.

The chain couples TRBV28 to TRBJ2-3; possibly TRBD2 for D (5 bases). CDR3 length: 13 amino acids. Germline V gives CDR1 MDHEN, CDR2 SYDVKM. V gave up 8 bases and J gave up 9 bases, with 18 bases separating them. The CDR3 loop reads CASQKAGVATQYF. CDR3 sequence (DNA): TGTGCCAGCCAAAAGGCGGGCGTTGCCACGCAGTATTTT.

The table lists this clone with a count of one. The V gene is TRBV28, the J gene TRBJ2-7; the D is unclear. There are 16 residues in the CDR3. The V gene's germline CDR1 is MDHEN and CDR2 SYDVKM. Trimming stripped 5 bases from V and 0 bases from J, with 17 bases between. CDR3 protein: CASSGHGGVPSYEQYF. Written as DNA, the CDR3 is TGTGCCAGCAGTGGGCATGGTGGGGTCCCCTCCTACGAGCAGTACTTC.

V usage is TRBV18 and J usage is TRBJ1-3; TRBD1 matches at 8 bases. The V segment lost 2 bases and the J segment 0 bases; nucleotides outside the gene matches: 6. From germline, CDR1 is KGHSH and CDR2 LQKENI. This CDR3 spans 17 amino acids. Here the CDR3 DNA reads TGTGCCAGCTCACCAGTCCTGGACAGGGCCTCTGGAAACACCATATATTTT. Encoded protein: CASSPVLDRASGNTIYF.